Each of the 28 T cell receptor beta chains below was sequenced from the same sample in a study of CD8 T cells in Susac syndrome. Random hexamers were used to reverse transcribe roughly 0.5 to 1 ug of RNA. TCRdb reprocessed the immunoSEQ multiplex PCR reads with MiXCR, giving one entry per CDR3 protein. This table has fewer than 350,000 distinct CDR3 sequences, 89% appearing once. Specimen: CD8+ T cells from PBMCs. The receptor set was obtained from a human donor with multiple sclerosis.

The chain joins TRBV12-3 or TRBV12-4 to TRBJ2-1; no definite D call. This CDR3 is built from 13 residues. V dropped 10 bases and J dropped 0 bases, with 10 bases sitting between them. CDR3 amino acids: CATAVVSYNEQFF. CDR3 bases: TGTGCCACCGCGGTGGTCTCCTACAATGAGCAGTTCTTC.

In its sample, this clonotype was seen once. The CDR3 spells CASGQGAGEQFF. The DNA for the CDR3 is TGTGCCAGCGGACAGGGGGCGGGCGAGCAGTTCTTC. The rearrangement uses TRBV19 and TRBJ2-1, with TRBD1 matching 11 bases. The junction had 5 bases not matched to a gene; V was cut back by 9 bases and J by 10 bases. The CDR3 spans 12 residues. CDR1 is LNHDA and CDR2 is SQIVND in the germline V gene (reference sequence).

This chain uses TRBV9 with TRBJ2-1, with unresolved D. This CDR3 is built from 11 residues. Germline lookup yields CDR1 SGDLS and CDR2 YYNGEE. Trimming stripped 0 bases from V and 7 bases from J, with 2 bases between. CDR3 protein: CASSVENEQFF. The CDR3 nucleotides are TGTGCCAGCAGCGTAGAGAATGAGCAGTTCTTC.

This sequence joins TRBV20-1 and TRBJ1-1, with 10 bases aligning to TRBD1. Germline loops: CDR1 DFQATT, CDR2 SNEGSKA (reference sequence). CDR3 length equals 16 residues. Unmatched junction bases numbered 9, after V lost 1 base and J lost 4 bases. The CDR3 sequence: CSARVRTGGSGTEAFF. As DNA, the CDR3 is TGCAGTGCTAGAGTACGGACAGGGGGGTCGGGCACTGAAGCTTTCTTT.

Here the CDR3 DNA reads TGCGCCAGCAGCCAGGGTAGACCCGTGAACACTGAAGCTTTCTTT. It yields the protein CASSQGRPVNTEAFF. V and J are TRBV4-3 and TRBJ1-1; D call uncertain. The CDR3 sequence is 15 residues long. Trimming cost V 3 bases and J 0 bases, with 11 bases left between them. Germline CDR1 reads LGHNA; CDR2 reads YSLEER.

CDR3 sequence (DNA): TGTGCCAGCGGGGACCTCTACGAGCAGTACTTC. This codes for CASGDLYEQYF. The chain carries TRBV12-3 or TRBV12-4 and TRBJ2-7, with D perhaps assigned TRBD1 or TRBD2 (5 bases each). This CDR3 has 11 amino acids. V shed 8 bases and J shed 3 bases, with 8 bases lying between them.

The gene calls are TRBV7-8 and TRBJ2-7, with TRBD2 identical over 11 bases. The CDR3 has 15 amino acids. V lost 4 bases, J lost 3 bases, and 5 bases stayed unmatched. Germline-derived CDR1 and CDR2 are SGHVS and FQNEAQ. In nucleotides, the CDR3 is TGTGCCAGCAGCTCGGGACTAGCGGAGATCTACGAGCAGTACTTC. Translation: CASSSGLAEIYEQYF.

The CDR3 region is CASSQSANQPQHF. As DNA, the CDR3 is TGCGCCAGCAGTCAATCGGCCAATCAGCCCCAGCATTTT. The gene calls are TRBV23-1 and TRBJ1-5; no definite D call. TRBV23-1 is an ORF, with its function uncertain. Trimming took 0 bases from V and 3 from J, leaving 3 bases between them. CDR3 length: 13 residues.

V is TRBV7-9 and J is TRBJ1-5, with TRBD1 matching 8 bases. V shed 5 bases and J 2 bases; nucleotides not matched to a gene: 11. The germline V gene encodes CDR1 SEHNR and CDR2 FQNEAQ (reference sequence). The CDR3 is made up of 17 amino acids. CDR3 sequence (DNA): TGTGCCAGCAGCCTCACCCGGGACAGGCTTGGCAATCAGCCCCAGCATTTT. This translates into CASSLTRDRLGNQPQHF.

The rearrangement links TRBV5-5 to TRBJ2-7, with D perhaps matching TRBD2 (5 bases). Germline V gene sequence: CDR1 SGHKS, CDR2 YYEKEE (reference sequence). There are 14 residues in the CDR3. V gave up 0 bases and J gave up 5 bases, with 12 bases separating them. The CDR3 sequence is CASSLGPSNHEQYF. The CDR3 DNA reads TGTGCCAGCAGCTTGGGTCCTAGCAACCACGAGCAGTACTTC.

The chain links TRBV20-1 to TRBJ2-2, with TRBD1 identical over 7 bases. Trimming cost V 5 bases and J 5 bases; bases outside gene matches: 11. Germline V gene sequence: CDR1 DFQATT, CDR2 SNEGSKA (reference sequence). The CDR3 runs 15 residues. CDR3 loop: CSAQDGDRATGELFF. The CDR3 region has the DNA TGCAGTGCTCAAGATGGTGACAGGGCGACCGGGGAGCTGTTTTTT.

The rearrangement joins TRBV10-3 to TRBJ2-2; D unclear. The CDR3 loop spans 14 amino acids. Germline values: CDR1 ENHRY, CDR2 SYGVKD. Trimming cost V 6 bases and J 5 bases, with 13 bases left between them. This chain's CDR3 is CAIRRTPGTGELFF. Here the CDR3 DNA reads TGTGCCATCAGGCGGACCCCCGGGACCGGGGAGCTGTTTTTT.

The V and J genes are TRBV7-3 and TRBJ2-1, with 10 bases aligning to TRBD2. Germline trimming cut 1 base from V and 8 bases from J; bases unmatched to any gene: 14. Germline assignment: CDR1 SGHTA and CDR2 FQGTGA. This CDR3 is 18 amino acids long. This chain's CDR3 is CASSLKPSRLAGYHEQFF. The CDR3 nucleotides are TGTGCCAGCAGCTTAAAACCCTCTCGACTAGCGGGTTACCATGAGCAGTTCTTC.

CDR3 loop: CSALLRAAPPYNEQFF. Here the CDR3 DNA reads TGCAGTGCTCTCTTGAGAGCGGCACCGCCTTACAATGAGCAGTTCTTC. The V and J genes are TRBV20-1 and TRBJ2-1, with D perhaps TRBD2 (5 bases). Trimming shortened V by 5 bases and J by 4 bases, and 21 bases separated the two germline ends. CDR3 length equals 16 residues. Germline V gives CDR1 DFQATT, CDR2 SNEGSKA (reference sequence).

The V gene is TRBV27, the J gene TRBJ2-2; 11 positions agree with TRBD2. The V segment lost 5 bases and the J segment 6 bases; nucleotides outside the gene matches: 8. The CDR3 length is 16 residues. The germline CDR1 and CDR2 sequences are MNHEY and SMNVEV (reference sequence). The CDR3 here is CASSVAGGPFSGELFF. The CDR3 coding sequence is TGTGCCAGCAGTGTAGCGGGGGGGCCCTTTTCCGGGGAGCTGTTTTTT.

J is TRBJ2-7 and V is TRBV12-3 or TRBV12-4; D may be TRBD2 (6 bases). The CDR3 runs 10 residues. V lost 9 bases and J lost 10, with 13 bases in between. CDR3 nucleotides: TGTGCCAGACGCCCGGGACTTCAGTACTTC. Its translation is CARRPGLQYF.

This clonotype was recorded once. This chain uses TRBV2 with TRBJ1-2; D possibly corresponds to TRBD1 (6 bases). V lost 9 bases, J lost 4 bases, and 9 bases lay in between. Looked up from germline, CDR1 is SNHLY and CDR2 is FYNNEI. The CDR3 has 11 amino acids. The CDR3 reads CARRDTYGYTF. The CDR3 DNA reads TGTGCCAGAAGGGACACCTATGGCTACACCTTC.

The chain is built from TRBV9 and TRBJ2-5; 13 positions match TRBD2. Germline assignment: CDR1 SGDLS and CDR2 YYNGEE. Trimming at V came to 3 bases and at J to 5 bases, leaving 7 bases not matched to a gene. The CDR3 contains 16 residues. The CDR3 region is CASSAGTSGTRETQYF. Written as DNA, the CDR3 is TGTGCCAGCAGCGCCGGGACTAGCGGGACCAGGGAGACCCAGTACTTC.

This rearrangement joins TRBV9 to TRBJ2-3, with D maybe TRBD1 (6 bases). Germline V gene sequence: CDR1 SGDLS, CDR2 YYNGEE. The CDR3 is made up of 15 amino acids. V lost 5 bases, J lost 2 bases, and 15 bases lay in between. CDR3 coding DNA: TGTGCCAGCAGGCGAAAGGGGGATCCCACAGATACGCAGTATTTT. Its translation is CASRRKGDPTDTQYF. The full variable domain, rest sourced from reference TRBV9 and TRBJ2-3, is DSGVTQTPKHLITATGQRVTLRCSPRSGDLSVYWYQQSLDQGLQFLIQYYNGEERAKGNILERFSAQQFPDLHSELNLSSLELGDSALYFCASRRKGDPTDTQYFGPGTRLTVL.

The count of this clonotype is one. The chain joins TRBV20-1 to TRBJ2-1; 7 positions match TRBD2. Unmatched junction bases numbered 15, after V lost 6 bases and J lost 10 bases. This CDR3 comprises 14 residues. From germline, CDR1 is DFQATT and CDR2 SNEGSKA (reference sequence). The CDR3 nucleotides read TGCAGTGCACAACGGACCATTCGGGAGGTGGAGCAGTTCTTC. Residues: CSAQRTIREVEQFF.

The chain is built from TRBV11-2 and TRBJ1-4, with unresolved D. This CDR3 has 17 amino acids. V lost 2 bases, J lost 6 bases, and 19 bases lay in between. Germline CDR1 is SGHAT and CDR2 is FQNNGV. Written as DNA, the CDR3 is TGTGCCAGCAGCTTATTTGACCCAGGAGGCGGGGATGAAAAACTGTTTTTT. Its translation is CASSLFDPGGGDEKLFF.

This clonotype was counted between two and nine times. An end of the junction does not agree with germline; a read error may underlie this. The gene calls are TRBV4-1 and TRBJ2-7; no firm D call. Germline-derived CDR1 and CDR2 are MGHRA and YSYEKL. CDR3 length: 14 amino acids. The CDR3 sequence: CASSQVSGNYEQYF. The CDR3, as DNA: TGCGCCAGCAGTCAAGTATCAGGAAACTACGAGCAGTACTTC.

This clonotype appeared a few times. In nucleotides, the CDR3 is TGCAGCGTTGGGAGCCGGAGAAACGTCTACGAGCAGTACTTC. Translation: CSVGSRRNVYEQYF. The chain employs TRBV29-1 and TRBJ2-7; unclear D gene. The CDR3 loop spans 14 amino acids. Germline lookup yields CDR1 SQVTM and CDR2 ANQGSEA. Trimming shortened V by 4 bases and J by 3 bases, and 16 bases separated the two germline ends.

The chain combines TRBV15 with TRBJ1-5; D perhaps matches TRBD1 (6 bases). Trimming shortened V by 8 bases and J by 4 bases, and 9 bases separated the two germline ends. CDR1 LNHNV and CDR2 YYDKDF come from the germline V gene (reference sequence). The CDR3 length is 12 residues. The CDR3 coding sequence is TGTGCCACCGGACAGCTTAATCAGCCCCAGCATTTT. As protein: CATGQLNQPQHF.

This chain links TRBV7-9 with TRBJ2-1, with 8 bases lining up with TRBD2. The CDR3 totals 17 residues. In germline, CDR1 is SEHNR, CDR2 FQNEAQ (reference sequence). V shed 4 bases, J shed 0 bases, and the junction held 8 bases outside the gene matches. The CDR3 DNA sequence: TGTGCCAGCAGCTCCACACTAGCGGCGAGCTCCTACAATGAGCAGTTCTTC. Translated, it gives CASSSTLAASSYNEQFF. Combining the CDR3 with reference TRBV7-9 and TRBJ2-1 gives the whole variable domain DTGVSQNPRHKITKRGQNVTFRCDPISEHNRLYWYRQTLGQGPEFLTYFQNEAQLEKSRLLSDRFSAERPKGSFSTLEIQRTEQGDSAMYLCASSSTLAASSYNEQFFGPGTRLTVL.

This clonotype occurred a few times. The chain joins TRBV7-2 to TRBJ2-7; D ambiguous. The V and J ends lost 0 bases and 4 bases respectively, with 10 bases between them. Per germline, CDR1 SGHTA and CDR2 FQGNSA. The CDR3 extends over 14 amino acids. The CDR3 here is CASSLAPDGYEQYF. CDR3 DNA sequence: TGTGCCAGCAGCTTAGCCCCCGACGGTTACGAGCAGTACTTC.

V gene TRBV6-6 combines with J gene TRBJ2-3; 8 nucleotides agree with TRBD2. This CDR3 has 16 amino acids. V was pared by 0 bases and J by 4 bases, with 6 bases of the junction left unmatched. CDR1 is MNHNY and CDR2 is SVGAGI in the germline V gene (reference sequence). The CDR3 region has the DNA TGTGCCAGCAGTTACTCGAGTCGGGGGGGGGCAGATACGCAGTATTTT. Encoded protein: CASSYSSRGGADTQYF.

The chain carries TRBV10-2 and TRBJ1-5; no clear D gene. V lost 3 bases and J 6 bases, leaving 15 bases between the germline ends. Looked up from germline, CDR1 is WSHSY and CDR2 is SAAADI. This CDR3 contains 15 residues. CDR3 region: CASSEDITGGQPQHF. The CDR3 DNA reads TGCGCCAGCAGTGAAGACATCACCGGAGGTCAGCCCCAGCATTTT.